Following are 19 T cell receptor beta chains from one sample sequenced in a study of metastatic and nonmetastatic thyroid tumors. TCRdb used MiXCR to call clones anew from the PCR reads. The sample yields under 75,000 clones, 18% seen once. Thyroid surgery took place with no prior treatment in any patient. Sequences were obtained from blood. The receptors come from a female donor with papillary thyroid cancer or a benign thyroid nodule (not recorded which). Some clones in this sample may be carry-over from other donors' samples.

V and J are TRBV20-1 and TRBJ2-1; 10 positions agree with TRBD2. Germline trimming cut 5 bases from V and 3 bases from J; bases unmatched to any gene: 4. This CDR3 has 14 amino acids. Germline assignment: CDR1 DFQATT and CDR2 SNEGSKA (reference sequence). The CDR3 DNA reads TGCAGTGCTTCGGTAGCGGGAGGCTACAATGAGCAGTTCTTC. This translates into CSASVAGGYNEQFF.

The rearrangement joins TRBV7-2 to TRBJ1-6; no firm D call. The CDR3 length is 11 residues. Trimming removed 1 base at V and 13 bases at J, with 5 bases between. Per germline, CDR1 SGHTA and CDR2 FQGNSA. The DNA of the CDR3 is TGTGCCAGCAGCTTAGGGGCGCCCCTCCACTTT. Amino acid sequence: CASSLGAPLHF. The whole variable domain, filled in from reference TRBV7-2 and TRBJ1-6, reads GAGVSQSPSNKVTEKGKDVELRCDPISGHTALYWYRQSLGQGLEFLIYFQGNSAPDKSGLPSDRFSAERTGGSVSTLTIQRTQQEDSAVYLCASSLGAPLHFGNGTRLTVT.

The rearrangement joins TRBV6-2 or TRBV6-3 to TRBJ2-1; 7 bases agree with TRBD2. CDR1 MNHEY and CDR2 SVGEGT come from the germline V gene. With 3 bases clipped from V and 4 bases from J, the junction kept 6 bases outside the gene matches. The CDR3 loop spans 15 amino acids. The DNA of the CDR3 is TGTGCCAGCAGTTATGCGGGAGAGAATTACAATGAGCAGTTCTTC. It specifies CASSYAGENYNEQFF.

This clone was picked up many times. This chain joins TRBV9 and TRBJ2-5; 16 bases are a match to TRBD2. V shed 4 bases and J 5 bases; nucleotides not matched to a gene: 8. The germline CDR1 and CDR2 sequences are SGDLS and YYNGEE. The CDR3 has 17 amino acids. The CDR3 DNA is TGTGCCAGCAGCCCGGGGACTAGCGGGAGGGCCGCGGAGACCCAGTACTTC. It is translated as CASSPGTSGRAAETQYF.

This clone was detected many times. The CDR3 region has the DNA TGTGCCAGCACCAGGACTGAGCTCGGCAATGAGCAGTTCTTC. This gives the protein CASTRTELGNEQFF. The chain joins TRBV5-6 to TRBJ2-1; D possibly corresponds to TRBD2 (5 bases). The CDR3 sequence is 14 residues long. Trimming cost V 6 bases and J 6 bases, with 16 bases left between them. The germline CDR1 and CDR2 sequences are SGHDT and YYEEEE.

This clone was counted many times. The rearrangement joins TRBV12-3 or TRBV12-4 to TRBJ2-3; the match to TRBD2 covers 7 bases. V was pared by 1 base and J by 2 bases, with 12 bases of the junction left unmatched. The CDR3 is made up of 18 amino acids. The DNA for the CDR3 is TGTGCCAGCAGTTTAGGACCCAAGACTAGCAGAGACACAGATACGCAGTATTTT. It is translated as CASSLGPKTSRDTDTQYF.

This clone has only a few counts. The chain joins TRBV28 to TRBJ1-2; TRBD1 might be the D (5 bases). Trimming took 6 bases from V and 7 from J, leaving 18 bases between them. The CDR3 has 14 amino acids. Germline V gene lookup returns CDR1 MDHEN and CDR2 SYDVKM. As DNA, the CDR3 is TGTGCCAGCAGCTCGATTACGGGGGTGGGTGGCTACACCTTC. It encodes CASSSITGVGGYTF.

This clone was counted ten times or more. This may be a read error: a much more frequent sequence differs by one nucleotide. The chain uses TRBV6-2 or TRBV6-3 and TRBJ2-7; D uncertain. Germline assignment: CDR1 MNHEY and CDR2 SVGEGT. The CDR3 contains 15 residues. Trimming took off 5 bases at V and 0 bases at J, with 14 bases between the two ends. As DNA, the CDR3 is TGTGCCAGCAGTAAACGGGCAGGAAGCTCCTACGAGCAGTACTTC. Translating it yields CASSKRAGSSYEQYF.

This clone came up many times. This chain connects TRBV5-1 to TRBJ1-3; D is unresolved. Trimming stripped 1 base from V and 0 bases from J, with 11 bases between. In germline, CDR1 is SGHRS, CDR2 YFSETQ. This CDR3 comprises 16 residues. In DNA form, the CDR3 reads TGCGCCAGCAGCTTGACCAGACCGGACTCTGGAAACACCATATATTTT. This translates into CASSLTRPDSGNTIYF.

There are many counts of this clone. This chain uses TRBV11-2 with TRBJ2-7; D is perhaps TRBD1 (6 bases). Trimming took off 5 bases at V and 5 bases at J, with 22 bases between the two ends. The germline gives CDR1 SGHAT, CDR2 FQNNGV. This CDR3 contains 16 residues. DNA of the CDR3: TGTGCCAGCAGCGACCCGTATGGGGCAGGGGTCGACGAGCAGTACTTC. Its protein product is CASSDPYGAGVDEQYF.

In this sample, this clone turned up many times. The chain employs TRBV7-2 and TRBJ1-2, with 12 bases fitting TRBD1. Per germline, CDR1 SGHTA and CDR2 FQGNSA. V lost 4 bases, J lost 5 bases, and 14 bases stayed unmatched. The CDR3 contains 18 residues. CDR3 protein: CASSSPGQGADSLYGYTF. The CDR3 nucleotides are TGTGCCAGCAGCTCTCCGGGACAGGGGGCGGATAGCTTATATGGCTACACCTTC.

This clone has a count of ten or more. The chain uses TRBV20-1 and TRBJ2-1, with TRBD2 matching 9 bases. Germline assignment: CDR1 DFQATT and CDR2 SNEGSKA (reference sequence). The CDR3 is 14 amino acids. The CDR3: CGTAGTSSDNEQFF. The CDR3 region has the DNA TGCGGAACTGCCGGGACTAGCAGTGACAATGAGCAGTTCTTC.

This clone was seen ten or more times. The V and J genes are TRBV4-2 and TRBJ1-4; 8 positions match TRBD1. The CDR3 sequence is 15 residues long. Germline V lookup: CDR1 LGHNA, CDR2 YNFKEQ. With 7 bases clipped from V and 5 bases from J, the junction kept 9 bases outside the gene matches. CDR3 sequence (DNA): TGTGCCAGCAACCCCTCGACAGGGGTAAATGAAAAACTGTTTTTT. This gives the protein CASNPSTGVNEKLFF.

This clone was picked up many times. This chain connects TRBV24-1 to TRBJ2-1; 14 bases line up with TRBD2. The CDR3 extends over 16 amino acids. CDR1 is KGHDR, CDR2 SFDVKD, per germline. J was trimmed by 8 bases and V by 3 bases; bases with no gene match: 5. The CDR3 DNA sequence: TGTGCCACCAGTGATCCGGGACTAGCGGGAGATCATGAGCAGTTCTTC. Its protein product is CATSDPGLAGDHEQFF.

For this clone: Mismatch with germline at one junction end may stem from a read error. The chain is built from TRBV7-2 and TRBJ1-2, with 7 bases identical to TRBD1. Germline V gives CDR1 SGHTA, CDR2 FQGNSA. CDR3 size: 13 residues. The CDR3 loop is CASIPGQAYVYTF. CDR3 sequence (DNA): TGTGCCAGCATCCCCGGACAGGCATATGTCTACACCTTC.

This rearrangement joins TRBV5-1 to TRBJ2-2; D ambiguous. V was trimmed by 3 bases and J by 7 bases, leaving 10 bases between them. This CDR3 has 13 residues. Germline-derived CDR1 and CDR2 are SGHRS and YFSETQ. The CDR3, as DNA: TGCGCCAGCAGCTCGAAGCTAAACGGGGAGCTGTTTTTT. Translating gives CASSSKLNGELFF.

Many counts were recorded for this clone. The chain is built from TRBV6-5 and TRBJ1-6; the D is unclear. The germline CDR1 and CDR2 sequences are MNHEY and SVGAGI. The CDR3 runs to 15 residues. V lost 2 bases to trimming and J lost 6 bases, with 11 bases between them. CDR3 bases: TGTGCCAGCAGTTACGATAACGGCGTTAATTCACCCCTCCACTTT. This encodes CASSYDNGVNSPLHF.

This clone was observed at least ten times. CDR3 amino acids: CASRVLSSYNSPLHF. DNA of the CDR3: TGTGCCAGCAGGGTTTTAAGCTCCTATAATTCACCCCTCCACTTT. The chain employs TRBV27 and TRBJ1-6, with unresolved D. Germline V CDR1 and CDR2: MNHEY, SMNVEV (reference sequence). CDR3 size: 15 residues. V was cut by 6 bases and J by 0 bases, with 9 bases left in between.

This clone appeared a few times. This may stem from a read error, because a much larger clone lies one nucleotide away. The same CDR3 can be traced to other DNA sequences in this sample. This chain uses TRBV29-1 with TRBJ1-2; no clear D. V gave up 6 bases and J gave up 3 bases, with 8 bases separating them. CDR1 and CDR2 (germline): SQVTM, ANQGSEA. The CDR3 is 11 amino acids. The CDR3 DNA reads TGCAGCGTAGTGACCGACTATGGCTACACCTTC. This gives the protein CSVVTDYGYTF.